This T cell receptor (beta chain) is drawn from a study of T cell responses to AZD1222 COVID-19 vaccine. Background on the study: Doses given second, at about 4 or about 12 weeks, were pooled. Study findings and constraints: Two doses of AZD1222 preceded a rise in Spike-specific TCR breadth and depth. Without day 14 samples, only post-peak T cell repertoires were studied. Nearly half of the spike-specific TCRs reportedly recognize variant regions that carry no mutations.

Trimming removed 6 bases from V and 6 bases from J; junction bases left unmatched: 5. Germline V CDR1 and CDR2: MDHEN, SYDVKM. This CDR3 contains 14 residues. Remarks on this clone: Antigen: not known.

Repertoires were generated with immunoSEQ multiplex PCR, while TCRdb's copy carries only in-frame clones and drops some. The sample has 150,000 or so clones; around 90% are singletons. This receptor was obtained from an adult in good health. Sequencing used peripheral blood, obtained on day 0 of AZD1222 vaccination. This sequence joins TRBV28 and TRBJ1-6; 7 bases line up with TRBD1. CDR3 amino acids: CASRGAGGNSPLHF. CDR3 coding DNA: TGTGCCAGCAGGGGCGCAGGGGGTAATTCACCCCTCCACTTT.